Below, one TCR beta chain is given with its context. The sample originates from a study of T cell responses to AZD1222 COVID-19 vaccine. This table comes from immunoSEQ multiplex PCR, and its TCRdb copy is limited to in-frame clones, with some not included. The table records about 180,000 clones, about 90% of them present only once. V was pared by 5 bases and J by 6 bases, with 9 bases of the junction left unmatched. Germline V gene lookup returns CDR1 SGHAT and CDR2 FQNNGV. This CDR3 spans 16 amino acids. The V call is TRBV11-2, the J call TRBJ2-7; 14 bases align to TRBD2. This receptor was obtained from an adult in good health. The sequenced sample was peripheral blood, obtained on day 0 of AZD1222 vaccination. The CDR3 sequence: CASSPRLAGGLGEQYF. The DNA of the CDR3 is TGTGCCAGCAGCCCCCGACTAGCGGGGGGGTTGGGCGAGCAGTACTTC.